Following are 21 T cell receptor beta chains from one sample sequenced in a study of patients and donors after allogeneic stem cell transplantation. TCRdb fed the RT-PCR reads into MiXCR, producing one record per CDR3 protein. The sample contains roughly 880,000 distinct CDR3 sequences, roughly 17% of which appear only once. Sequenced material: blood, either unsorted or a sorted T cell fraction (not recorded which). These receptors were taken from a human donor who was either an allogeneic HSCT recipient or a stem cell or donor lymphocyte infusion donor (not recorded which). It is not recorded whose cells these are; they may come from a transplant donor.

The J gene is TRBJ1-1, the V gene TRBV12-3 or TRBV12-4; TRBD1 matches 10 bases. This CDR3 contains 18 residues. V shed 3 bases, J shed 0 bases, and the junction held 10 bases outside the gene matches. Here the CDR3 reads CASSFARGQGSLNTEAFF. The CDR3 DNA reads TGTGCCAGCAGTTTTGCCAGGGGACAGGGGTCCCTGAACACTGAAGCTTTCTTT.

V gene TRBV11-1 combines with J gene TRBJ2-2; 8 nucleotides match TRBD1. J gave up 4 bases and V 0 bases, and 10 bases lay outside the gene matches. Per the germline V gene, CDR1 is SGHAT and CDR2 is FQDESV (reference sequence). The CDR3 runs to 18 residues. CDR3 sequence (DNA): TGTGCCAGCAGCTTAGCGCGCGGGCAGGGGGCTCCCACCGGGGAGCTGTTTTTT. Amino acids: CASSLARGQGAPTGELFF.

The chain joins TRBV7-9 to TRBJ2-7; unclear D gene. Germline V gene sequence: CDR1 SEHNR, CDR2 FQNEAQ (reference sequence). The CDR3 is 13 residues long. V gave up 5 bases and J gave up 3 bases, with 11 bases separating them. CDR3 DNA: TGTGCCAGCAGCCATGCGGCAGACTACGAGCAGTACTTC. As protein: CASSHAADYEQYF.

This clonotype was seen more than once but under ten times. This rearrangement joins TRBV3-1 to TRBJ1-6, with D hard to call. The germline V gene has CDR1 LGHDT and CDR2 YNNKEL (reference sequence). The CDR3 has 16 residues. Trimming removed 0 bases from V and 9 bases from J, with 15 bases in between. CDR3 DNA sequence: TGTGCCAGCAGCCAAGATCTGGCCGAGTTGGGTTCACCCCTCCACTTT. It yields the protein CASSQDLAELGSPLHF. The full variable domain, in which reference TRBV3-1 and TRBJ1-6 provide the parts outside the CDR3, is DTAVSQTPKYLVTQMGNDKSIKCEQNLGHDTMYWYKQDSKKFLKIMFSYNNKELIINETVPNRFSPKSPDKAHLNLHINSLELGDSAVYFCASSQDLAELGSPLHFGNGTRLTVT.

This clonotype was picked up a small number of times. V gene TRBV12-3 or TRBV12-4 combines with J gene TRBJ2-1; possible D gene TRBD1, 5 bases. The CDR3 is made up of 16 amino acids. V was cut by 4 bases and J by 10 bases, with 23 bases left in between. This CDR3 is CASSSGRGFDVQEQFF. The CDR3 DNA reads as TGTGCCAGCAGTTCCGGAAGGGGTTTTGATGTTCAGGAGCAGTTCTTC.

This clonotype was picked up a small number of times. This chain joins TRBV12-3 or TRBV12-4 and TRBJ2-3; D remains ambiguous. V lost 1 base and J lost 9, with 14 bases in between. This CDR3 is 14 amino acids long. CDR3 protein: CASSLDPSLGTQYF. CDR3 sequence (DNA): TGTGCCAGCAGTTTAGACCCGTCCTTGGGCACGCAGTATTTT.

The gene calls are TRBV12-3 or TRBV12-4 and TRBJ1-3; D remains ambiguous. V lost 5 bases, J lost 1 base, and 12 bases lay in between. CDR3 length: 15 amino acids. CDR3 coding DNA: TGTGCCAGCAGTCCGGGTCAACGATCTGGAAACACCATATATTTT. This encodes CASSPGQRSGNTIYF.

In its sample, this clonotype was seen a few times. The rearrangement uses TRBV4-3 and TRBJ2-1, with 7 nucleotides matching TRBD2. This CDR3 has 16 residues. Germline V gene lookup returns CDR1 LGHNA and CDR2 YSLEER. The trim removed 4 bases at V and 15 bases at J, leaving 21 bases unmatched. CDR3 in DNA: TGCGCCAGCAGCCCCAAAGGCGGGGGAAAACCGGTGAGCCGGTTCTTC. This codes for CASSPKGGGKPVSRFF.

V and J are TRBV7-8 and TRBJ2-6; 7 positions agree with TRBD1. This CDR3 region has 18 residues. V dropped 7 bases and J dropped 0; count of bases not matched to a gene: 12. Germline CDR1 is SGHVS and CDR2 is FQNEAQ. CDR3 protein: CASTFDRVLHSGANVLTF. The CDR3 DNA reads as TGTGCCAGCACCTTTGACAGGGTGCTGCACTCTGGGGCCAACGTCCTGACTTTC.

The chain joins TRBV4-3 to TRBJ1-1, with D perhaps matching TRBD1 (5 bases). This CDR3 has 15 amino acids. CDR1 is LGHNA and CDR2 is YSLEER in the germline V gene. Trimming took off 6 bases at V and 4 bases at J, with 18 bases between the two ends. The CDR3 sequence: CASRRLGEGGTEAFF. CDR3 bases: TGCGCCAGCAGGAGATTGGGGGAGGGTGGCACTGAAGCTTTCTTT.

This clonotype appeared many times. V gene TRBV4-3 combines with J gene TRBJ2-5; D may be TRBD2 (5 bases). The CDR3 spans 12 residues. Trimming took off 4 bases at V and 7 bases at J, with 10 bases between the two ends. Germline values: CDR1 LGHNA, CDR2 YSLEER. The CDR3 region is CASSLDRGTQYF. Here the CDR3 DNA reads TGCGCCAGCAGCCTCGACCGGGGGACCCAGTACTTC.

This clonotype was seen a handful of times. V is TRBV12-3 or TRBV12-4 and J is TRBJ2-5; D might be TRBD2 (5 bases). This CDR3 is built from 14 residues. The V and J ends lost 6 bases and 5 bases respectively, with 16 bases between them. CDR3 region: CASRLRVPGETQYF. Here the CDR3 DNA reads TGTGCCAGCAGGCTCCGGGTCCCGGGGGAGACCCAGTACTTC.

Only a few counts were recorded for this clonotype. V and J are TRBV6-5 and TRBJ2-2, with 10 bases identical to TRBD1. CDR1 is MNHEY, CDR2 SVGAGI, per germline. This CDR3 has 15 amino acids. J was trimmed by 5 bases and V by 0 bases; bases with no gene match: 0. CDR3: CASSYSDRGTGELFF. The DNA of the CDR3 is TGTGCCAGCAGTTACTCGGACAGGGGGACCGGGGAGCTGTTTTTT.

This clonotype has just a few counts. The chain is built from TRBV30 and TRBJ1-2, with D perhaps TRBD1 (5 bases). There are 14 residues in the CDR3. V was cut by 2 bases and J by 6 bases, with 16 bases left in between. Germline-derived CDR1 and CDR2 are GTSNPN and SVGIG (reference sequence). The CDR3 here is CAWSIRGIVHGYTF. The CDR3 nucleotides read TGTGCCTGGAGTATTAGGGGAATTGTCCATGGCTACACCTTC.

With respect to this clonotype: Germline and junction disagree at one end, which may indicate a read error. The V call is TRBV12-3 or TRBV12-4, the J call TRBJ2-7; no reliable D call. CDR3 length: 12 residues. In DNA, the CDR3 is TGTGCCAGCGGTTTATCGGGCTACGAGCAGTACTTC. Its protein is CASGLSGYEQYF.

This sequence joins TRBV12-3 or TRBV12-4 and TRBJ1-1; 7 bases map to TRBD1. The CDR3 is 14 amino acids. With V trimmed by 6 bases and J by 4 bases, 8 bases remained unmatched. CDR3 in amino acids: CASSPMSGGTEAFF. The CDR3 DNA sequence: TGTGCCAGCAGCCCAATGTCAGGGGGCACTGAAGCTTTCTTT.

This clonotype was seen only a few times. V usage is TRBV4-3 and J usage is TRBJ1-5; 7 bases agree with TRBD1. Germline V gives CDR1 LGHNA, CDR2 YSLEER. The CDR3 spans 15 residues. After removal of 0 bases from V and 7 bases from J, the junction contained 6 bases not matched to a gene. CDR3 loop: CASSQEGQVGQPQHF. The CDR3 bases are TGCGCCAGCAGCCAAGAAGGACAGGTGGGGCAGCCCCAGCATTTT.

This clonotype was counted a few times. The genes are TRBV6-2 or TRBV6-3 and TRBJ2-1; D not certain. Germline V gives CDR1 MNHEY, CDR2 SVGEGT. The CDR3 is 13 amino acids. Trimming cost V 1 base and J 7 bases, with 8 bases left between them. CDR3 in amino acids: CASSYFLGNEQFF. CDR3 in DNA: TGTGCCAGCAGTTACTTCCTGGGGAATGAGCAGTTCTTC.

This clonotype occurred a few times. V is TRBV6-1 and J is TRBJ2-2, with D perhaps TRBD1 or TRBD2 (5 bases each). CDR3 length: 13 residues. The germline gives CDR1 MNHNS, CDR2 SASEGT. V gave up 6 bases and J gave up 7 bases, with 12 bases separating them. CDR3 nucleotides: TGTGCCAGCAGGTTGGGGGTAAACGGGGAGCTGTTTTTT. Protein sequence: CASRLGVNGELFF.

Here the CDR3 reads CASSLVPGLASDTQYF. The CDR3 DNA reads as TGTGCCAGCAGCTTAGTACCGGGACTAGCTTCAGATACGCAGTATTTT. The chain carries TRBV7-9 and TRBJ2-3; 9 bases agree with TRBD2. CDR3 length: 16 amino acids. J was trimmed by 4 bases and V by 1 base; bases with no gene match: 6. In germline, CDR1 is SEHNR, CDR2 FQNEAQ (reference sequence).

This chain connects TRBV24-1 to TRBJ2-5; 12 nucleotides agree with TRBD2. CDR1 and CDR2 (germline): KGHDR, SFDVKD. Unmatched junction bases numbered 6, after V lost 0 bases and J lost 5 bases. This CDR3 is built from 17 residues. The chain's CDR3 is CATSDLPSGGAPETQYF. The CDR3 coding sequence is TGTGCCACCAGTGATTTGCCTAGCGGGGGGGCCCCGGAGACCCAGTACTTC.